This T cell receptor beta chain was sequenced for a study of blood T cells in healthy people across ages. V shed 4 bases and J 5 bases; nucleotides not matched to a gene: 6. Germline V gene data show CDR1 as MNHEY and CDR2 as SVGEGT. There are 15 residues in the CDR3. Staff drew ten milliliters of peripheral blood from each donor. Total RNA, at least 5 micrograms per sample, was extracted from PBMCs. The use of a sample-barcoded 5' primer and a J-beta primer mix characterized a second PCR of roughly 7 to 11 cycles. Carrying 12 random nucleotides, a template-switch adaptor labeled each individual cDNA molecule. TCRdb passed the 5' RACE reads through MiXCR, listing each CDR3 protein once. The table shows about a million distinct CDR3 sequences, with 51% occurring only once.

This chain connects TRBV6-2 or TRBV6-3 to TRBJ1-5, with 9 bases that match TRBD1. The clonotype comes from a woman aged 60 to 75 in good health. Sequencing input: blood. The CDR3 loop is CASSSRDRDYQPQHF. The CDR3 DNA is TGTGCCAGCAGTTCCCGGGACAGGGACTATCAGCCCCAGCATTTT.